Sequencing of this T cell receptor beta chain was carried out in a study of blood T cell repertoires in COVID-19. The germline V gene has CDR1 LGHNA and CDR2 YSLEER. V dropped 0 bases and J dropped 4; count of bases not matched to a gene: 5. This CDR3 has 18 residues. Generated by immunoSEQ multiplex PCR, the TCRdb table keeps only in-frame clones and is missing some. The sample lists roughly 200,000 clones, nearly 90% occurring once. The receptor was derived from a woman aged 18-29 years who had recovered from COVID-19. Source material: peripheral blood. The chain recombines TRBV4-3 with TRBJ2-2, with 13 bases matching TRBD2. This CDR3 reads CASSQDVGLAGLTGELFF. CDR3 coding DNA: TGCGCCAGCAGCCAAGACGTGGGACTAGCGGGACTCACCGGGGAGCTGTTTTTT.